The 25 T cell receptor beta chains listed next were all sequenced from one sample in a study of blood T cells in healthy people across ages. The authors ran a second PCR of about 7 to 12 cycles using a sample-barcoded 5' primer and a J-beta primer mix. One entry per CDR3 protein results from TCRdb running MiXCR on the 5' RACE reads. The table lists about 970,000 distinct CDR3 sequences, roughly 51% of them singletons. Sample: blood. These receptors came from a woman aged 60 to 75 in good health.

This rearrangement joins TRBV18 to TRBJ2-7, with 8 bases aligning to TRBD1. This CDR3 is built from 14 residues. Germline V gene data show CDR1 as KGHSH and CDR2 as LQKENI. V shed 0 bases, J shed 4 bases, and the junction held 2 bases outside the gene matches. CDR3 sequence: CASSPPGDRYEQYF. CDR3 in DNA: TGTGCCAGCTCACCACCTGGGGACAGGTACGAGCAGTACTTC.

V usage is TRBV27 and J usage is TRBJ2-1, with 14 bases that match TRBD2. CDR3 size: 20 residues. With 5 bases clipped from V and 0 bases from J, the junction kept 12 bases outside the gene matches. The germline V gene encodes CDR1 MNHEY and CDR2 SMNVEV (reference sequence). CDR3 DNA sequence: TGTGCCAGCAGTCTAATTCGACTAGCGGGAGGGTCGAGCTCCTACAATGAGCAGTTCTTC. Amino acid sequence: CASSLIRLAGGSSSYNEQFF.

V and J are TRBV4-1 and TRBJ2-1, with TRBD2 identical over 9 bases. Trimming cost V 1 base and J 6 bases; bases outside gene matches: 4. CDR1 is MGHRA and CDR2 is YSYEKL in the germline V gene. This CDR3 is 15 amino acids long. The CDR3 loop reads CASSQVGLALNEQFF. The DNA of the CDR3 is TGCGCCAGCAGCCAAGTGGGACTAGCACTCAATGAGCAGTTCTTC.

A note on this clonotype: Its ends do not fully match the called genes, so a read error is possible. This chain joins TRBV28 and TRBJ2-6, with D possibly being TRBD1 or TRBD2 (5 bases each). The CDR3 length is 17 residues. The germline CDR1 and CDR2 sequences are MDHEN and SYDVKM. The CDR3, as DNA: TGTGCCAGCAGTTTACGCCAGCTTTTGAGAGGGGCCAACGCCCTGACTTTC. Protein: CASSLRQLLRGANALTF.

This clonotype was counted a few times. V usage is TRBV11-2 and J usage is TRBJ2-7; possible D gene TRBD1, 5 bases. The CDR3 loop spans 14 amino acids. V was pared by 0 bases and J by 2 bases, with 8 bases between. From germline, CDR1 is SGHAT and CDR2 FQNNGV. The CDR3 coding sequence is TGTGCCAGCAGCTTAGATTTCAGGGCCTACGAGCAGTACTTC. It translates to CASSLDFRAYEQYF.

There are a few counts of this clonotype. V and J are TRBV2 and TRBJ2-5; 11 nucleotides align to TRBD2. Judging by the DNA end, TRBJ2-7 fits better; the J call may be wrong. This CDR3 spans 18 amino acids. CDR1 and CDR2 (germline): SNHLY, FYNNEI. The CDR3: CASSKKGTSGSYAYEQYF. The CDR3 DNA reads as TGTGCCAGCAGCAAAAAGGGGACTAGCGGTTCCTACGCCTACGAGCAGTACTTC.

V gene TRBV12-3 or TRBV12-4 combines with J gene TRBJ2-1; 10 nucleotides match TRBD2. With 5 bases clipped from V and 4 bases from J, the junction kept 5 bases outside the gene matches. The CDR3 runs 15 residues. CDR3 nucleotides: TGTGCCAGCAGTACCCTAGCGGGAGCTTACAATGAGCAGTTCTTC. As protein: CASSTLAGAYNEQFF.

This clonotype was recorded many times. This chain joins TRBV20-1 and TRBJ1-1; D may be TRBD1 (5 bases). Germline V gene data show CDR1 as DFQATT and CDR2 as SNEGSKA (reference sequence). V was pared by 3 bases and J by 3 bases, with 8 bases between. The CDR3 consists of 12 residues. As DNA, the CDR3 is TGCAGTGCTAGGGAGGGGTACACTGAAGCTTTCTTT. It yields the protein CSAREGYTEAFF.

This chain links TRBV5-8 with TRBJ2-3; 8 bases agree with TRBD2. Germline values: CDR1 SGHTS, CDR2 YDEGEE. The CDR3 runs to 16 residues. V gave up 4 bases and J gave up 8 bases; unmatched junction bases: 15. The CDR3 here is CASSPREGRGVGTQYF. CDR3 DNA sequence: TGTGCCAGCAGCCCTCGGGAGGGCAGGGGCGTCGGTACGCAGTATTTT.

This chain's CDR3 is CASSQMDSPTDTQYF. The CDR3 DNA reads TGTGCCAGCAGTCAAATGGACAGCCCCACAGATACGCAGTATTTT. This sequence joins TRBV6-1 and TRBJ2-3, with a possible D match to TRBD1 (6 bases). This CDR3 has 15 residues. V lost 5 bases and J 2 bases, leaving 14 bases between the germline ends. Germline-derived CDR1 and CDR2 are MNHNS and SASEGT.

J is TRBJ2-7 and V is TRBV5-6; 8 bases agree with TRBD2. The assigned J gene may be wrong: the sequence end matches TRBJ2-5 better. This CDR3 contains 15 residues. Germline V gene lookup returns CDR1 SGHDT and CDR2 YYEEEE. This CDR3 is CASSPLSGGKETQYF. DNA for the CDR3: TGTGCCAGCAGCCCCCTTTCGGGAGGGAAAGAGACCCAGTACTTC.

The chain carries TRBV7-9 and TRBJ2-7, with 7 positions matching TRBD1. The trim removed 8 bases at V and 1 base at J, leaving 8 bases unmatched. The CDR3 spans 14 residues. The germline CDR1 and CDR2 sequences are SEHNR and FQNEAQ (reference sequence). CDR3 coding DNA: TGTGCCAGCGGTCCGGGACAGCAGTCCTACGAGCAGTACTTC. As protein: CASGPGQQSYEQYF.

J is TRBJ2-5 and V is TRBV2, with 9 bases identical to TRBD2. Germline-derived CDR1 and CDR2 are SNHLY and FYNNEI. The CDR3 covers 12 residues. The CDR3 sequence: CATSGFKETQYF. The CDR3 nucleotides are TGTGCTACTAGCGGGTTTAAAGAGACCCAGTACTTC.

V gene TRBV4-3 combines with J gene TRBJ1-5; D gene unclear. Trimming pared 6 bases from V and 7 bases from J, leaving 16 bases between. The CDR3 sequence is 14 residues long. In germline, CDR1 is LGHNA, CDR2 YSLEER. The CDR3 region is CASSQNLGGQPQHF. The CDR3 DNA follows: TGCGCCAGCAGTCAGAATCTCGGCGGGCAGCCCCAGCATTTT.

The CDR3 sequence is CASRLQGAHNSPLHF. The CDR3 DNA is TGTGCCAGCAGGTTACAGGGGGCCCATAATTCACCCCTCCACTTT. V gene TRBV6-5 combines with J gene TRBJ1-6; 9 nucleotides match TRBD1. Germline CDR1 and CDR2: MNHEY and SVGAGI. Unmatched junction bases numbered 5, after V lost 6 bases and J lost 5 bases. The CDR3 contains 15 residues.

The chain has TRBV12-3 or TRBV12-4 and TRBJ2-1, with D tentatively TRBD1 (8 bases). The CDR3 is made up of 15 amino acids. The V gene lost 5 bases and the J gene lost 5 bases, with 16 bases spanning the gap. CDR3 in amino acids: CASSPQGGNHNEQFF. The CDR3 DNA follows: TGTGCCAGCAGTCCACAGGGGGGGAACCACAATGAGCAGTTCTTC.

The V gene is TRBV30, the J gene TRBJ2-7; no clear D gene. Deletions cut 4 bases from V and 1 base from J, with 8 bases between. The CDR3 sequence is 12 residues long. Per the germline V gene, CDR1 is GTSNPN and CDR2 is SVGIG (reference sequence). The CDR3 is CAWNGSSYEQYF. The DNA of the CDR3 is TGTGCCTGGAACGGCAGTTCCTACGAGCAGTACTTC.

The chain uses TRBV5-8 and TRBJ2-1; 7 bases map to TRBD2. The J call is uncertain, as TRBJ2-7 better fits the DNA end. Germline values: CDR1 SGHTS, CDR2 YDEGEE. CDR3 length: 17 amino acids. In DNA, the CDR3 is TGTGCCAGCAGCTTTGCCAAACTAGCGAGTTCCTCCTACGAGCAGTACTTC. Its protein product is CASSFAKLASSSYEQYF.

The V and J genes are TRBV6-1 and TRBJ2-1, with 13 bases fitting TRBD2. The CDR3 has 12 residues. Germline V CDR1 and CDR2: MNHNS, SASEGT. V lost 6 bases and J lost 15; bases outside the gene matches: 5. The CDR3 DNA is TGTGCCAGCAGCGGACTAGCGGGAGTACCGTTCTTC. It codes for CASSGLAGVPFF.

The genes are TRBV7-9 and TRBJ2-3; a weak D match, TRBD2 (6 bases). The CDR3 covers 16 residues. With 1 base removed from V and 0 bases from J, the gap between germline ends came to 11 bases. Per the germline V gene, CDR1 is SEHNR and CDR2 is FQNEAQ (reference sequence). The CDR3 DNA sequence: TGTGCCAGCAGCTTAGTTAACAGCGGGAGCACAGATACGCAGTATTTT. Its translation: CASSLVNSGSTDTQYF.

The V and J genes are TRBV4-1 and TRBJ2-1, with TRBD2 identical over 10 bases. The germline gives CDR1 MGHRA, CDR2 YSYEKL. The trim removed 5 bases at V and 4 bases at J, leaving 11 bases unmatched. This CDR3 is built from 17 residues. The CDR3 spells CASSTVGSGGLYNEQFF. Written as DNA, the CDR3 is TGCGCCAGCAGCACCGTGGGTAGCGGGGGGTTATACAATGAGCAGTTCTTC.

This chain connects TRBV20-1 to TRBJ2-4, with TRBD1 matching 10 bases. Germline trimming cut 5 bases from V and 8 bases from J; bases unmatched to any gene: 9. The CDR3 covers 14 residues. Germline V gene sequence: CDR1 DFQATT, CDR2 SNEGSKA (reference sequence). CDR3 residues: CSAPGQGSRDIQYF. CDR3 nucleotide sequence: TGCAGTGCTCCGGGACAGGGGAGTAGAGACATTCAGTACTTC.

V usage is TRBV28 and J usage is TRBJ2-3; 10 nucleotides line up with TRBD2. The V gene end was trimmed by 3 bases and the J gene end by 0 bases; junction bases not matched to a gene: 6. Germline loops: CDR1 MDHEN, CDR2 SYDVKM. This CDR3 is 17 amino acids long. The DNA for the CDR3 is TGTGCCAGCAGTTTTAAGACTAGCGGGTCTAGCACAGATACGCAGTATTTT. Residues: CASSFKTSGSSTDTQYF.

The CDR3 sequence: CASSRAVAQTSTDTQYF. DNA for the CDR3: TGCGCCAGCAGCCGGGCAGTAGCGCAAACTAGCACAGATACGCAGTATTTT. The V gene is TRBV4-3, the J gene TRBJ2-3; the D gene is possibly TRBD2 (5 bases). The ends were cut back, 4 bases at V and 0 bases at J, with 17 bases in the middle. Germline CDR1 and CDR2: LGHNA and YSLEER. The CDR3 length is 17 residues.

This clonotype was counted a few times. The CDR3 region has the DNA TGCAGTGCTTCACCGACTAGCGGAAGCTCCTACAATGAGCAGTTCTTC. It yields the protein CSASPTSGSSYNEQFF. The rearrangement links TRBV20-1 to TRBJ2-1, with TRBD2 matching over 9 bases. The CDR3 runs 16 residues. Germline V lookup: CDR1 DFQATT, CDR2 SNEGSKA (reference sequence). The V segment lost 5 bases and the J segment 0 bases; nucleotides outside the gene matches: 8.